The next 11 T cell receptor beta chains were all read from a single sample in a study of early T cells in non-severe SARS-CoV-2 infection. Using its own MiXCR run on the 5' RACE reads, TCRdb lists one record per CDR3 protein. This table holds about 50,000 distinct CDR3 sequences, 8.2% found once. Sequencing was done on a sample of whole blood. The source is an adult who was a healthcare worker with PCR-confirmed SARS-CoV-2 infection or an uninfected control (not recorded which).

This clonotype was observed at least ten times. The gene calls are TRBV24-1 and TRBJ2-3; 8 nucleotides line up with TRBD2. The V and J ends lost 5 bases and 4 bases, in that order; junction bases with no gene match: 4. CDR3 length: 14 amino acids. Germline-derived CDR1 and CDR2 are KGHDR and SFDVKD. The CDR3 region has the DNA TGTGCCACCAGTGCAGCGGGGGACGCAGATACGCAGTATTTT. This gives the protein CATSAAGDADTQYF.

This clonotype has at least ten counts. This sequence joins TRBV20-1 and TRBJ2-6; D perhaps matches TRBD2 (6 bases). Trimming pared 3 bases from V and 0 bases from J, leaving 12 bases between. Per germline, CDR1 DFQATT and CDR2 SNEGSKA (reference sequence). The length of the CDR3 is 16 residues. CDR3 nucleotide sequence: TGCAGTGCTAGTGGGAGGCCGGACTCTGGGGCCAACGTCCTGACTTTC. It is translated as CSASGRPDSGANVLTF.

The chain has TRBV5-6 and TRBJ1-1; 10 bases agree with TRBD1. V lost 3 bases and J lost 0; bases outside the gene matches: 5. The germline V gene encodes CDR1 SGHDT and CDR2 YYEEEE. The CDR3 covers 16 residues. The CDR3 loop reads CASSSDRGLLNTEAFF. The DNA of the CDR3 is TGTGCCAGCAGCTCCGACAGGGGGCTTTTGAACACTGAAGCTTTCTTT.

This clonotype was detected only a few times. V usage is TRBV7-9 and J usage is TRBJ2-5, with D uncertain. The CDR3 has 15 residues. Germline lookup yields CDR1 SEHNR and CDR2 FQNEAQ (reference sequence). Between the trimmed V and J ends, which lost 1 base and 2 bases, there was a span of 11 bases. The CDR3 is CASSLGESRQETQYF. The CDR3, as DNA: TGTGCCAGCAGCTTAGGCGAAAGCAGACAAGAGACCCAGTACTTC.

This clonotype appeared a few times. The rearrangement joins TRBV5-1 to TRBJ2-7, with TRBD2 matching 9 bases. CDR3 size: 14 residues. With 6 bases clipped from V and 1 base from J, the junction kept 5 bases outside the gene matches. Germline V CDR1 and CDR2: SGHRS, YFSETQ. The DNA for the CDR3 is TGCGCCAGCACCCTAGCGGGGACATCCTACGAGCAGTACTTC. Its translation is CASTLAGTSYEQYF.

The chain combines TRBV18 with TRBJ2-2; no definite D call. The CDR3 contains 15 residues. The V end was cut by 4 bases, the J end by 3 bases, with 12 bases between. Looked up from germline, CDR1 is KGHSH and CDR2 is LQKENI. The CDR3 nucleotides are TGTGCCAGCTCACGTCAAGTTATGGACACCGGGGAGCTGTTTTTT. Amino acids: CASSRQVMDTGELFF. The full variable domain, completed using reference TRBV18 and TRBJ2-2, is NAGVMQNPRHLVRRRGQEARLRCSPMKGHSHVYWYRQLPEEGLKFMVYLQKENIIDESGMPKERFSAEFPKEGPSILRIQQVVRGDSAAYFCASSRQVMDTGELFFGEGSRLTVL.

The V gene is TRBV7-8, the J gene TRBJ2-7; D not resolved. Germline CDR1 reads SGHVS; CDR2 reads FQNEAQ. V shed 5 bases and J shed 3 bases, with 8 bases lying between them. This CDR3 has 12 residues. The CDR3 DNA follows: TGTGCCAGCAGCCCGACGTTCTACGAGCAGTACTTC. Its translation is CASSPTFYEQYF.

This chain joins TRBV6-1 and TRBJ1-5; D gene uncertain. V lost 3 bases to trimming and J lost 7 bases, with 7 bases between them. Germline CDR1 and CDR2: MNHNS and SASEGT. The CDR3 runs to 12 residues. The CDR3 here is CASSDRGQPQHF. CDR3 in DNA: TGTGCCAGCAGTGACCGGGGACAGCCCCAGCATTTT.

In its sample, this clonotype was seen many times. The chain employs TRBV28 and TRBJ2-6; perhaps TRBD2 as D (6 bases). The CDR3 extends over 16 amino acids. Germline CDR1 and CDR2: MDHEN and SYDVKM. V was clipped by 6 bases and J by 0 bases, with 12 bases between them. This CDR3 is CASSWDFDSGANVLTF. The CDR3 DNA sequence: TGTGCCAGCAGCTGGGACTTCGACTCTGGGGCCAACGTCCTGACTTTC.

The CDR3 region is CASRRTGANVLTF. The DNA for the CDR3 is TGTGCCAGCAGAAGGACTGGGGCCAACGTCCTGACTTTC. The chain employs TRBV27 and TRBJ2-6; D gene unclear. Germline V lookup: CDR1 MNHEY, CDR2 SMNVEV (reference sequence). The CDR3 sequence is 13 residues long. V shed 6 bases and J shed 2 bases, with 5 bases lying between them. Drawing the rest from reference TRBV27 and TRBJ2-6, the complete variable domain is EAQVTQNPRYLITVTGKKLTVTCSQNMNHEYMSWYRQDPGLGLRQIYYSMNVEVTDKGDVPEGYKVSRKEKRNFPLILESPSPNQTSLYFCASRRTGANVLTFGAGSRLTVL.

The CDR3 sequence: CSADFSYEQYF. In DNA, the CDR3 is TGCAGTGCGGACTTCTCCTACGAGCAGTACTTC. The chain carries TRBV20-1 and TRBJ2-7, with D perhaps matching TRBD2 (5 bases). Germline values: CDR1 DFQATT, CDR2 SNEGSKA (reference sequence). With 6 bases removed from V and 0 bases from J, the gap between germline ends came to 6 bases. The CDR3 runs to 11 residues.